Listed below are T cell receptor beta chains from one sample, sequenced in a study of stem cell transplantation in POMP-related autoinflammatory disease. TCRdb keeps only in-frame clones here, not all; method: immunoSEQ multiplex PCR. The repertoire has about 68,000 clones, approximately 90% of them found once; the top ten carry about 0.69%. The specimen comprised CD4+ T cells from PBMCs, sampled after stem cell transplantation. Source of these receptors: a human patient with POMP-related autoinflammation and immune dysregulation (PRAID). Among the T cells, some may be from the graft donor. Both conserved end residues are part of each CDR3. Fields, in order: V gene, D gene, CDR3 length, J gene, clone size, CDR3 protein, CDR3 DNA. A D gene is named only where the DNA matches it firmly. Clone size appears in some rows only: once, few, many, or a class for an expanded clone.

>TRBV3-1/TRBV3-2|.|14|TRBJ2-5|.
CASSQEGARETQYF
TGTGCCAGCAGCCAAGAGGGGGCTAGAGAGACCCAGTACTTC
>TRBV24-1|TRBD2|16|TRBJ2-1|once
CATSDPGLAGDNEQFF
TGTGCCACCAGTGACCCGGGACTAGCGGGGGACAATGAGCAGTTCTTC
>TRBV9|.|15|TRBJ2-2|.
CASSVVPGDTGELFF
TGTGCCAGCAGCGTAGTTCCGGGCGACACCGGGGAGCTGTTTTTT
>TRBV5-4|.|14|TRBJ1-4|.
CASSVEGGNEKLFF
TGTGCCAGCAGCGTCGAGGGAGGGAATGAAAAACTGTTTTTT
>TRBV29-1|.|15|TRBJ1-3|once
CSVALLSSSGNTIYF
TGCAGCGTAGCCTTGCTCAGTTCCTCTGGAAACACCATATATTTT
>TRBV5-4|.|18|TRBJ2-4|.
CASSFSPGSGFAKNIQYF
TGTGCCAGCAGCTTCTCCCCGGGGAGCGGGTTTGCCAAAAACATTCAGTACTTC
>TRBV25-1|.|13|TRBJ1-6|.
CASSEFGVSPLHF
TGTGCCAGCAGTGAATTTGGGGTTTCACCCCTCCACTTT
>TRBV21-1|.|17|TRBJ2-2|.
CASSKPRGRPNTGELFF
TGTGCCAGCAGCAAGCCCCGGGGCAGACCGAACACCGGGGAGCTGTTTTTT
>TRBV9|.|14|TRBJ1-4|.
CASSPGNGEEKLFF
TGTGCCAGCAGCCCCGGAAATGGGGAAGAAAAACTGTTTTTT
>TRBV18|.|15|TRBJ2-4|.
CASSPSGTTKNIQYF
TGTGCCAGCTCACCCTCCGGGACGACCAAAAACATTCAGTACTTC
>TRBV7-2|.|13|TRBJ1-5|once
CASSLNPNQPQHF
TGTGCCAGCAGCTTAAACCCAAACCAGCCCCAGCATTTT
>TRBV19|.|15|TRBJ2-6|.
CASSPRTSGANVLTF
TGTGCCAGTAGTCCCCGGACCTCTGGGGCCAACGTCCTGACTTTC
>TRBV24-1|TRBD2|13|TRBJ2-3|.
CATGEGSTDTQYF
TGTGCCACCGGGGAGGGCTCCACAGATACGCAGTATTTT
>TRBV11-2|TRBD2|14|TRBJ2-2|.
CASSQTSGAGELFF
TGTGCCAGCAGCCAGACTAGCGGGGCCGGGGAGCTGTTTTTT
>TRBV2|.|13|TRBJ1-1|.
CASIGPGNTEAFF
TGTGCCAGCATTGGGCCAGGGAACACTGAAGCTTTCTTT
>TRBV3-1/TRBV3-2|.|14|TRBJ2-1|.
CASSQGRLSNEQFF
TGTGCCAGCAGCCAAGGAAGGTTAAGCAATGAGCAGTTCTTC
>TRBV5-1|.|16|TRBJ2-2|.
CASSLAGIPDTGELFF
TGCGCCAGCAGCTTGGCGGGGATCCCTGACACCGGGGAGCTGTTTTTT
>TRBV7-9|.|16|TRBJ1-4|.
CASSTRATAVGEKLFF
TGTGCCAGCAGCACCCGAGCGACAGCGGTGGGTGAAAAACTGTTTTTT
>TRBV7-8|.|17|TRBJ2-2|.
CASKGTARVSNTGELFF
TGTGCCAGCAAGGGGACCGCGAGAGTTTCGAACACCGGGGAGCTGTTTTTT
>TRBV24-1|.|15|TRBJ2-5|.
CATSDLRLGKETQYF
TGTGCCACCAGTGATTTGCGATTGGGGAAAGAGACCCAGTACTTC
>TRBV9|.|13|TRBJ1-4|.
CASSADLGEKLFF
TGTGCCAGCAGCGCCGACCTAGGGGAAAAACTGTTTTTT
>TRBV18|.|16|TRBJ1-6|.
CASSPLGRQDGSPLHF
TGTGCCAGCTCACCACTAGGGCGTCAGGATGGTTCACCCCTCCACTTT
>TRBV18|TRBD2|12|TRBJ2-1|once
CASSETSGRKFF
TGTGCCAGCTCCGAGACTAGCGGGAGGAAATTCTTC